The 15 T cell receptor beta chains reported below all come from one sample, sequenced in a study of shared T cell receptors in the human thymus. Data came from immunoSEQ multiplex PCR; TCRdb stores just in-frame clones and leaves some out. The sample holds hundreds of thousands of clones, approximately 89% seen once. The same data also went into a second study, on human thymus T cells.

The source material was thymocytes. These receptors were obtained from a boy younger than two with a congenital heart defect.

This chain links TRBV6-4 with TRBJ2-1; 12 nucleotides match TRBD2. The CDR3 extends over 12 amino acids. Germline CDR1 and CDR2: MRHNA and SNTAGT. Trimming at V came to 8 bases and at J to 7 bases, leaving 0 bases not matched to a gene. CDR3 protein: CASLAGGNEQFF. The CDR3 nucleotides read TGTGCCAGCCTAGCGGGGGGGAATGAGCAGTTCTTC.

This chain links TRBV4-3 with TRBJ2-3; D is undetermined. The CDR3 has 13 residues. The V end lost 2 bases, the J end lost 3 bases, and 6 bases lay between the germline ends. Germline CDR1 reads LGHNA; CDR2 reads YSLEER. CDR3 sequence reads: CASSQKLTDTQYF. In DNA form, the CDR3 reads TGCGCCAGCAGCCAAAAGCTTACAGATACGCAGTATTTT.

The chain uses TRBV2 and TRBJ1-2, with D perhaps TRBD1 (5 bases). Trimming removed 8 bases from V and 6 bases from J, with 10 bases in between. CDR1 and CDR2 (germline): SNHLY, FYNNEI. This CDR3 is 11 amino acids long. CDR3 region: CASRGEDGYTF. Written as DNA, the CDR3 is TGTGCCAGCCGAGGGGAGGATGGCTACACCTTC. The full variable domain, in which reference TRBV2 and TRBJ1-2 provide the parts outside the CDR3, is EPEVTQTPSHQVTQMGQEVILRCVPISNHLYFYWYRQILGQKVEFLVSFYNNEISEKSEIFDDQFSVERPDGSNFTLKIRSTKLEDSAMYFCASRGEDGYTFGSGTRLTVV.

The rearrangement links TRBV7-9 to TRBJ2-3, with a tentative D call TRBD2 (5 bases). The CDR3 extends over 15 amino acids. V lost 2 bases and J 8 bases, leaving 17 bases between the germline ends. Germline V gene data show CDR1 as SEHNR and CDR2 as FQNEAQ (reference sequence). CDR3 sequence (DNA): TGTGCCAGCAGCTTATTTGGGTGGGAGACTGGTACGCAGTATTTT. It codes for CASSLFGWETGTQYF.

The rearrangement links TRBV5-1 to TRBJ2-7; D is uncertain. This CDR3 has 16 residues. V was pared by 2 bases and J by 4 bases, with 19 bases between. In germline, CDR1 is SGHRS, CDR2 YFSETQ. The CDR3 reads CASSFACQEELYEQYF. CDR3 in DNA: TGCGCCAGCAGCTTTGCATGTCAAGAGGAGCTGTACGAGCAGTACTTC.

This clone was picked up one time. The J gene is TRBJ2-7, the V gene TRBV27; 11 bases match TRBD1. Germline-derived CDR1 and CDR2 are MNHEY and SMNVEV (reference sequence). Trimming at V came to 4 bases and at J to 2 bases, leaving 10 bases not matched to a gene. The CDR3 is 17 residues long. The CDR3 DNA sequence: TGTGCCAGCAGTTCTCCCGGACAGGGGGCCCATACCTACGAGCAGTACTTC. This encodes CASSSPGQGAHTYEQYF.

CDR3 sequence (DNA): TGTGCCAGCAGGGGGGGACCCCGGGACAGCAATCAGCCCCAGCATTTT. Amino acid sequence: CASRGGPRDSNQPQHF. The chain is built from TRBV2 and TRBJ1-5; D might be TRBD1 (5 bases). There are 16 residues in the CDR3. The ends were cut back, 6 bases at V and 1 base at J, with 16 bases in the middle. Germline CDR1 reads SNHLY; CDR2 reads FYNNEI.

This clone showed up just once. The CDR3 region has the DNA TGTGCCAGCAGGGCTCGGGGAGCGAGCTCCTACGAGCAGTACTTC. Residues: CASRARGASSYEQYF. The chain couples TRBV28 to TRBJ2-7; possibly TRBD2 for D (5 bases). The length of the CDR3 is 15 residues. Looked up from germline, CDR1 is MDHEN and CDR2 is SYDVKM. Trimming removed 6 bases from V and 0 bases from J, with 15 bases in between.

V usage is TRBV4-1 and J usage is TRBJ2-7; 8 positions match TRBD1. The CDR3 is made up of 17 amino acids. The V segment lost 4 bases and the J segment 2 bases; nucleotides outside the gene matches: 13. Germline V gene sequence: CDR1 MGHRA, CDR2 YSYEKL. The CDR3 spells CASSLIGQGVPTYEQYF. CDR3 nucleotides: TGCGCCAGCAGCCTTATAGGACAGGGCGTCCCCACCTACGAGCAGTACTTC.

The chain couples TRBV5-1 to TRBJ1-1; D call uncertain. Trimming took 0 bases from V and 0 from J, leaving 9 bases between them. The CDR3 has 15 amino acids. Germline CDR1 reads SGHRS; CDR2 reads YFSETQ. The CDR3: CASSLEVRLNTEAFF. As DNA, the CDR3 is TGCGCCAGCAGCTTGGAGGTCAGGTTGAACACTGAAGCTTTCTTT.

CDR3 region: CASSLAASGGPNEQFF. DNA for the CDR3: TGTGCCAGCAGCTTAGCGGCTAGCGGGGGGCCCAATGAGCAGTTCTTC. The chain is built from TRBV7-2 and TRBJ2-1, with 11 bases that match TRBD2. The CDR3 contains 16 residues. Germline V CDR1 and CDR2: SGHTA, FQGNSA. After removal of 0 bases from V and 6 bases from J, the junction contained 4 bases not matched to a gene.

The chain is built from TRBV10-3 and TRBJ1-1, with a tentative D call TRBD1 (5 bases). From germline, CDR1 is ENHRY and CDR2 SYGVKD. The CDR3 has 14 amino acids. Trimming took off 9 bases at V and 1 base at J, with 15 bases between the two ends. The CDR3 DNA sequence: TGTGCCATTCGGGGGGGACGGAAGAACACTGAAGCTTTCTTT. Translation: CAIRGGRKNTEAFF.

The J gene is TRBJ2-7, the V gene TRBV30; D gene ambiguous. The V and J ends lost 3 bases and 2 bases respectively, with 17 bases between them. CDR1 and CDR2 from the germline V gene are GTSNPN and SVGIG (reference sequence). This CDR3 has 15 residues. In DNA, the CDR3 is TGTGCCTGGAGCAAAACCCTTCTAGAACCCTACGAGCAGTACTTC. Protein product: CAWSKTLLEPYEQYF. The full variable domain, with the rest looked up from reference TRBV30 and TRBJ2-7, is SQTIHQWPATLVQPVGSPLSLECTVEGTSNPNLYWYRQAAGRGLQLLFYSVGIGQISSEVPQNLSASRPQDRQFILSSKKLLLSDSGFYLCAWSKTLLEPYEQYFGPGTRLTVT.

The J gene is TRBJ2-3, the V gene TRBV7-6; D may be TRBD2 (5 bases). The CDR3 totals 16 residues. Germline CDR1 is SGHVS and CDR2 is FNYEAQ. Trimming took 2 bases from V and 2 from J, leaving 14 bases between them. This CDR3 reads CASSLPSPFNTDTQYF. The CDR3, as DNA: TGTGCCAGCAGCTTACCTAGCCCGTTCAACACAGATACGCAGTATTTT.

The chain links TRBV5-1 to TRBJ1-1; 9 positions match TRBD1. The CDR3 contains 15 residues. V gave up 4 bases and J gave up 0 bases; unmatched junction bases: 4. CDR1 SGHRS and CDR2 YFSETQ come from the germline V gene. CDR3 protein: CASSRGQGMNTEAFF. CDR3 in DNA: TGCGCCAGCAGCAGGGGACAGGGTATGAACACTGAAGCTTTCTTT.